Sequencing of this T cell receptor beta chain was carried out in a study of shared clonotypes between healthy human individuals. Naive-designated CD8 cells lacked CD45RO, were positively enriched for CCR7, and omitted terminally differentiated effector memory CD45RA+ cells. The germline gives CDR1 LNHNV, CDR2 YYDKDF (reference sequence). The CDR3 loop spans 15 amino acids. The ends lost 8 bases at V and 3 bases at J; junction bases unmatched: 10. In the original processing: ImmunoSEQ yielded junction-only sequences lacking quality scores, so filtering differed. Assay used: immunoSEQ multiplex PCR; TCRdb lists only in-frame clones, some missing. Clone size and the V and J calls come from that table; the DNA yielded D and trimming. The table records about 2.2 million clones, roughly 91% of them present only once.

This receptor was obtained from a young man in good health. Some clones in this sample may be carry-over from other donors' samples. The material sequenced was naive CD8+ T cells from PBMCs. This sequence joins TRBV15 and TRBJ2-1, with 7 bases aligning to TRBD2. Written as DNA, the CDR3 is TGTGCCACCTCGAGTTCGGCGGGGGTCTACAATGAGCAGTTCTTC. Its translation is CATSSSAGVYNEQFF.